This T cell receptor beta chain was documented in a study of blood T cell repertoires in COVID-19. CDR3 size: 18 residues. Germline values: CDR1 SGHNT, CDR2 YENEEA. Trimming took 1 base from V and 7 from J; bases not matched to a gene: 10. Clones were read by immunoSEQ multiplex PCR, and TCRdb kept only the in-frame ones, dropping some. The sample contains about 120,000 clones, approximately 81% of which appear only once. The genes are TRBV11-3 and TRBJ2-3; 14 positions agree with TRBD2. This clonotype was obtained from a man aged 40-49 years with active or convalescent COVID-19. Sequenced sample: peripheral blood. The CDR3 region is CASSLGTSGGRGSNTQYF. CDR3 nucleotide sequence: TGTGCCAGCAGCTTAGGGACTAGCGGGGGGCGCGGATCCAATACGCAGTATTTT.